This T cell receptor beta chain was retrieved from a study of regulatory T cells in long-lasting Graves disease. General study findings and limits: Persistent disease exhibited a predilection for TRBV28, TRBJ1-2 and TRBJ2-5. New patients shared about a thousand public clonotypes, fewer than the 2,500 to 3,000 shared by persistent patients.

V lost 4 bases to trimming and J lost 14 bases, with 13 bases between them. The CDR3 loop spans 12 amino acids. Germline V lookup: CDR1 SGDLS, CDR2 YYNGEE. This clonotype has at least ten counts. Its antigen is undetermined. Both iRepertoire HTBI primers and Arm-PCR of CDR3 regions were used to build the TCR beta libraries. A single record per CDR3 protein comes from TCRdb applying MiXCR to the multiplex PCR reads. The table lists around 400,000 distinct CDR3 sequences, 21% of them singletons. This sample's time point: persistent/refractory GD, antithyroid drugs over 5 years with positive TRAb. PBMC-extracted RNA yielded the TCR library. EDTA tubes received 9 to 10 milliliters of collected peripheral blood.

Material: peripheral blood mononuclear cells (PBMCs), obtained when the disease was refractory, from a patient treated with antithyroid drugs. The TCR was taken from a female donor with Graves disease. The chain combines TRBV9 with TRBJ1-6; D remains unclear. In nucleotides, the CDR3 is TGTGCCAGCAGCCTGTCCCAAGGATCCCTCCACTTT. It is translated as CASSLSQGSLHF.